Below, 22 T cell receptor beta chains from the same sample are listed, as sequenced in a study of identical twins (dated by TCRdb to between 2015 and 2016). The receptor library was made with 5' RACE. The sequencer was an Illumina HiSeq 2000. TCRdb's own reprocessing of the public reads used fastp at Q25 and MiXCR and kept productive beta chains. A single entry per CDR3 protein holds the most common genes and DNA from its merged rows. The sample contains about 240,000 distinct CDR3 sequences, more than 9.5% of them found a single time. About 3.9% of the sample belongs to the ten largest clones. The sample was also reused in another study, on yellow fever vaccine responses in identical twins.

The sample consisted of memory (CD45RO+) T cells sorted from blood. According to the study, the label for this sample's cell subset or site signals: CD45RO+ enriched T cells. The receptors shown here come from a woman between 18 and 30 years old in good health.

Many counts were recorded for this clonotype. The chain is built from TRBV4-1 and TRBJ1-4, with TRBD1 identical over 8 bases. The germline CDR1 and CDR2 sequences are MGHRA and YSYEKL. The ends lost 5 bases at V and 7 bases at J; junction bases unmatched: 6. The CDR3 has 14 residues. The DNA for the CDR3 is TGCGCCAGCAGCAAAATGGACAGGGCTGAAAAACTGTTTTTT. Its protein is CASSKMDRAEKLFF.

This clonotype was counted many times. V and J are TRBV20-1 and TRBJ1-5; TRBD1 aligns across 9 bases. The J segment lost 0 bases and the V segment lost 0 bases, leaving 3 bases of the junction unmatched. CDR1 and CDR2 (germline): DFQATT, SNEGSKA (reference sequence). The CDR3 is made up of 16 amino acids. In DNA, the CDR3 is TGCAGTGCTAGAGACGGACAGGGGCATAGCAATCAGCCCCAGCATTTT. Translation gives CSARDGQGHSNQPQHF.

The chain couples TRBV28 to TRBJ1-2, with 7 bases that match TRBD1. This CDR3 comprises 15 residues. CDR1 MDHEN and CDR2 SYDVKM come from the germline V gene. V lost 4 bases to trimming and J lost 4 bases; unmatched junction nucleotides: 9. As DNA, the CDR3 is TGTGCCAGCAGTTCCGACAGGGCTAACGTCTATGGCTACACCTTC. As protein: CASSSDRANVYGYTF.

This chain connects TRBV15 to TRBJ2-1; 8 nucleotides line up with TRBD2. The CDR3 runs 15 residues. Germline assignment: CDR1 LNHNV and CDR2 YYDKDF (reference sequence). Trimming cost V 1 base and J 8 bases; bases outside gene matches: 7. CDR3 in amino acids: CATSRVTSARDEQFF. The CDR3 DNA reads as TGTGCCACCAGCAGAGTGACTAGCGCGAGGGATGAGCAGTTCTTC.

CDR3 nucleotides: TGTGCCAGCAGCCAGCGGGGGGCTTGGGAGACCCAGTACTTC. Its protein is CASSQRGAWETQYF. The chain carries TRBV3-1 and TRBJ2-5, with 8 positions matching TRBD2. The germline CDR1 and CDR2 sequences are LGHDT and YNNKEL (reference sequence). V lost 3 bases and J lost 5; bases outside the gene matches: 5. The CDR3 runs 14 residues.

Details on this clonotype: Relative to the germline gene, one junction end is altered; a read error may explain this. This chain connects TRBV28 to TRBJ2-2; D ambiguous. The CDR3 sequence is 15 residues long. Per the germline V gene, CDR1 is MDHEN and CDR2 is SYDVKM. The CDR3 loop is CTSSLSSFGTGELFF. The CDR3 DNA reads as TGTACCAGCAGTTTAAGCAGTTTTGGCACCGGGGAGCTGTTTTTT.

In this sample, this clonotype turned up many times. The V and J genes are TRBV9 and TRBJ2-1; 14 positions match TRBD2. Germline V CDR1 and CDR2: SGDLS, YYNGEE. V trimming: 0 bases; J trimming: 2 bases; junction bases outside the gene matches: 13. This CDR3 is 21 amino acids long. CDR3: CASSVAKNLGLAGATYNEQFF. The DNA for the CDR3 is TGTGCCAGCAGCGTAGCCAAAAACCTGGGACTAGCGGGGGCCACCTACAATGAGCAGTTCTTC. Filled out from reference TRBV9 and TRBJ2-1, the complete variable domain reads DSGVTQTPKHLITATGQRVTLRCSPRSGDLSVYWYQQSLDQGLQFLIQYYNGEERAKGNILERFSAQQFPDLHSELNLSSLELGDSALYFCASSVAKNLGLAGATYNEQFFGPGTRLTVL.

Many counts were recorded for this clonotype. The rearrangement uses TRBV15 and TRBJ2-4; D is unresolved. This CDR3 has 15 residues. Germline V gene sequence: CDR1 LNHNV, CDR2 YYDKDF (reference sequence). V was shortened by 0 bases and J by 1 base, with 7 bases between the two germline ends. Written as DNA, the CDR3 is TGTGCCACCAGCAGAGATATGAGCGCCAAAAACATTCAGTACTTC. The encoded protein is CATSRDMSAKNIQYF. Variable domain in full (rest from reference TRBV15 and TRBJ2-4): DAMVIQNPRYQVTQFGKPVTLSCSQTLNHNVMYWYQQKSSQAPKLLFHYYDKDFNNEADTPDNFQSRRPNTSFCFLDIRSPGLGDTAMYLCATSRDMSAKNIQYFGAGTRLSVL.

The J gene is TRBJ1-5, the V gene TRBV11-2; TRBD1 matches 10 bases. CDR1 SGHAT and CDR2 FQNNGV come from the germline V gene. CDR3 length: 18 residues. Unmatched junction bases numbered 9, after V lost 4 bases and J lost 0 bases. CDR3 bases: TGTGCCAGCAGCTCCCCCAGGGACAGGGGAAATAGCAATCAGCCCCAGCATTTT. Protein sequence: CASSSPRDRGNSNQPQHF.

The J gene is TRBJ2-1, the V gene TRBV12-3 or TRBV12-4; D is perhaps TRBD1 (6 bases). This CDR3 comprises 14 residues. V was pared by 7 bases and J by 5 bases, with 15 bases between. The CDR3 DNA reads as TGTGCCAGCAATCTTATACAGGGTCACAATGAGCAGTTCTTC. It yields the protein CASNLIQGHNEQFF.

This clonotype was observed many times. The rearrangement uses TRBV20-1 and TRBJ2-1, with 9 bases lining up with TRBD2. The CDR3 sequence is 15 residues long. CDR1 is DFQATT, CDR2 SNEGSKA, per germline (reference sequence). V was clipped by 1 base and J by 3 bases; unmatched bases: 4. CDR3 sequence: CSARGERGDYNEQFF. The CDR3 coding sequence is TGCAGTGCTAGAGGGGAGCGGGGGGACTACAATGAGCAGTTCTTC.

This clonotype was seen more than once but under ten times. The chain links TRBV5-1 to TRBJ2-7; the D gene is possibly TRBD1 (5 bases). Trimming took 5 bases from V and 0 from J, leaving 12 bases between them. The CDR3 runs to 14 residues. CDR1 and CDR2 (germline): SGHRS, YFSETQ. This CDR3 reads CASRTWGSSYEQYF. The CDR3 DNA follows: TGCGCCAGCAGGACGTGGGGCAGCTCCTACGAGCAGTACTTC. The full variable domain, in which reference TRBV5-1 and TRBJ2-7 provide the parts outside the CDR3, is KAGVTQTPRYLIKTRGQQVTLSCSPISGHRSVSWYQQTPGQGLQFLFEYFSETQRNKGNFPGRFSGRQFSNSRSEMNVSTLELGDSALYLCASRTWGSSYEQYFGPGTRLTVT.

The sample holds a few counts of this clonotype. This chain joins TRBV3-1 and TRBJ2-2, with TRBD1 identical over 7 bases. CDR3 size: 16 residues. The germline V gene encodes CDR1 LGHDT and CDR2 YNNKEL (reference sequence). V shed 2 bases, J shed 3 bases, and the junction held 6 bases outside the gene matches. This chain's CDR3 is CASSQRGPGDTGELFF. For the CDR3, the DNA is TGTGCCAGCAGCCAAAGGGGGCCAGGGGACACCGGGGAGCTGTTTTTT.

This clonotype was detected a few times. CDR3: CASSARGGSNFAKNIQYF. The DNA of the CDR3 is TGTGCCAGCAGCGCACGGGGAGGGTCGAATTTTGCCAAAAACATTCAGTACTTC. This chain uses TRBV11-1 with TRBJ2-4, with 7 bases aligning to TRBD2. This CDR3 region has 18 residues. Germline lookup yields CDR1 SGHAT and CDR2 FQDESV (reference sequence). V gave up 5 bases and J gave up 1 base; unmatched junction bases: 14.

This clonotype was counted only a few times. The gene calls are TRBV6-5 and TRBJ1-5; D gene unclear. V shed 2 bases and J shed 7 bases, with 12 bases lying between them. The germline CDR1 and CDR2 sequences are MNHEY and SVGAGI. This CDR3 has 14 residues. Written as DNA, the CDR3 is TGTGCCAGCAGTTACCCGGAATCACACCAGCCCCAGCATTTT. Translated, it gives CASSYPESHQPQHF.

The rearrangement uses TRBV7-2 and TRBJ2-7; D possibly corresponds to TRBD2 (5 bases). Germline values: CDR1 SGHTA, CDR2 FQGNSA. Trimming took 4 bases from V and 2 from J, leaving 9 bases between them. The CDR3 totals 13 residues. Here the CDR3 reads CASSSDGAYEQYF. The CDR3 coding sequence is TGTGCCAGCAGCTCGGACGGGGCCTACGAGCAGTACTTC.

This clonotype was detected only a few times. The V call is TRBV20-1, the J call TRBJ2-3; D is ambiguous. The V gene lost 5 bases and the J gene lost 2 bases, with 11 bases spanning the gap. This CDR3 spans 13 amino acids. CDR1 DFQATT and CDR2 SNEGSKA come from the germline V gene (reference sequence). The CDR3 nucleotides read TGCAGTGCTGGCTTTCCTACCACAGATACGCAGTATTTT. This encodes CSAGFPTTDTQYF.

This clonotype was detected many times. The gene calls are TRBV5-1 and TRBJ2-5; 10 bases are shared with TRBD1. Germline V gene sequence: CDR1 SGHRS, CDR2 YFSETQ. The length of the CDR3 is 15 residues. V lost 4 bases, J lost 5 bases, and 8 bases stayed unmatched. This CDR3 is CASSGTGVIMETQYF. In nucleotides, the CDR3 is TGCGCCAGCAGCGGGACAGGGGTGATTATGGAGACCCAGTACTTC.

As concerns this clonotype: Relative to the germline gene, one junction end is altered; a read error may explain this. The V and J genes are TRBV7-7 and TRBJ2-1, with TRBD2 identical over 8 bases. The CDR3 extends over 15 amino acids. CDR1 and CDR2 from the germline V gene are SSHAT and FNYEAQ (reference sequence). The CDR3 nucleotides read TGTGCTAGCAGCTTAGTTCCGGGAGGGGTTAATGAGCAGTTCTTC. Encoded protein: CASSLVPGGVNEQFF.

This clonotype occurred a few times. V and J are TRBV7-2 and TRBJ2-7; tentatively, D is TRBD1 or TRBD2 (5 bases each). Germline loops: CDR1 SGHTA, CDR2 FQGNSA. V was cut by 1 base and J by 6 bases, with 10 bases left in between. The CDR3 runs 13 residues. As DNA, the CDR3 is TGTGCCAGCAGCTTAGGGGCAGGGAGCGAGCAGTACTTC. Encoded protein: CASSLGAGSEQYF.

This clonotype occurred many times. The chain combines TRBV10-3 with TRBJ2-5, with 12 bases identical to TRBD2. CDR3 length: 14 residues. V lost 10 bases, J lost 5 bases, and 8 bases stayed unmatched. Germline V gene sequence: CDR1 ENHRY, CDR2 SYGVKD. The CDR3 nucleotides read TGTGCCACCCTAGCGGGAGGGCCATCTGAGACCCAGTACTTC. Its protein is CATLAGGPSETQYF.

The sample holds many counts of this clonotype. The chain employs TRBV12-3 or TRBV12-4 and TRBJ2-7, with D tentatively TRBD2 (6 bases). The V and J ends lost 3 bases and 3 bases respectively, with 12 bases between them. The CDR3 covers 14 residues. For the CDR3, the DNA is TGTGCCAGCAGTTTGGGGGGAGTCGGCTACGAGCAGTACTTC. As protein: CASSLGGVGYEQYF.